The 14 T cell receptor beta chains below all came from one sample that was sequenced in a study of T cell changes during pregnancy in multiple sclerosis. TCRdb's copy holds only in-frame clones and misses some; the assay was immunoSEQ multiplex PCR. The sample consists of 90,000 to 120,000 clones, less than 95% of them appearing once. The material was peripheral blood, obtained in the third trimester of pregnancy. These receptors were taken from a female donor in good health, enrolled as a control in a pregnancy study.

The sample holds a few counts of this clone. This chain uses TRBV9 with TRBJ1-1; D is unresolved. The CDR3 contains 12 residues. V was cut by 4 bases and J by 3 bases, with 7 bases left in between. Germline loops: CDR1 SGDLS, CDR2 YYNGEE. The CDR3 bases are TGTGCCAGCAGCTCAGTACACACTGAAGCTTTCTTT. Its translation: CASSSVHTEAFF.

The chain links TRBV7-3 to TRBJ1-6; 7 nucleotides agree with TRBD1. Germline CDR1 reads SGHTA; CDR2 reads FQGTGA. This CDR3 spans 16 amino acids. Trimming at V came to 1 base and at J to 5 bases, leaving 5 bases not matched to a gene. CDR3 amino acids: CASSLMGTANNSPLHF. CDR3 DNA: TGTGCCAGCAGCTTAATGGGGACAGCTAATAATTCACCCCTCCACTTT. Full variable domain (outside the CDR3, taken from reference TRBV7-3 and TRBJ1-6): GAGVSQTPSNKVTEKGKYVELRCDPISGHTALYWYRQSLGQGPEFLIYFQGTGAADDSGLPNDRFFAVRPEGSVSTLKIQRTERGDSAVYLCASSLMGTANNSPLHFGNGTRLTVT.

The chain employs TRBV18 and TRBJ2-5; D is possibly TRBD1 (6 bases). Germline V CDR1 and CDR2: KGHSH, LQKENI. V lost 0 bases and J 2 bases, leaving 10 bases between the germline ends. This CDR3 spans 15 amino acids. The chain's CDR3 is CASSPPNRAQETQYF. CDR3 nucleotide sequence: TGTGCCAGCTCACCACCGAACAGGGCGCAAGAGACCCAGTACTTC.

The V and J genes are TRBV6-5 and TRBJ2-7; 12 bases fit TRBD2. The length of the CDR3 is 15 residues. The junction had 9 bases not matched to a gene; V was cut back by 8 bases and J by 4 bases. Germline V CDR1 and CDR2: MNHEY, SVGAGI. CDR3 sequence: CASSRLAGGVYEQYF. In DNA, the CDR3 is TGTGCCAGCTCACGTCTAGCGGGGGGGGTGTACGAGCAGTACTTC.

This chain links TRBV7-2 with TRBJ2-3, with D possibly being TRBD2 (6 bases). CDR3 length equals 14 residues. The germline V gene encodes CDR1 SGHTA and CDR2 FQGNSA. Deletions cut 4 bases from V and 2 bases from J, with 10 bases between. This chain's CDR3 is CASSSGLITDTQYF. The CDR3, as DNA: TGTGCCAGCAGCTCGGGACTGATCACAGATACGCAGTATTTT.

The CDR3 spells CASSLNRAHTEAFF. The CDR3 coding sequence is TGTGCCAGCAGTTTAAACAGGGCCCACACTGAAGCTTTCTTT. V gene TRBV27 combines with J gene TRBJ1-1; a weak D match, TRBD1 (6 bases). With 2 bases removed from V and 3 bases from J, the gap between germline ends came to 10 bases. From germline, CDR1 is MNHEY and CDR2 SMNVEV (reference sequence). The CDR3 runs to 14 residues.

The chain joins TRBV5-4 to TRBJ2-7; perhaps TRBD1 as D (5 bases). This CDR3 has 13 residues. Trimming shortened V by 2 bases and J by 1 base, and 7 bases separated the two germline ends. Per germline, CDR1 SGHNT and CDR2 YYREEE (reference sequence). CDR3 bases: TGTGCCAGCAGCTTTGCAGGGTCCTACGAGCAGTACTTC. This translates into CASSFAGSYEQYF.

This chain's CDR3 is CASSPRGGQETQYF. For the CDR3, the DNA is TGTGCCAGCAGCCCGCGTGGTGGTCAAGAGACCCAGTACTTC. The V and J genes are TRBV9 and TRBJ2-5; D is ambiguous. Per the germline V gene, CDR1 is SGDLS and CDR2 is YYNGEE. V was cut by 4 bases and J by 2 bases, with 12 bases left in between. The CDR3 totals 14 residues.

This chain uses TRBV19 with TRBJ2-7; the match to TRBD1 covers 7 bases. Germline loops: CDR1 LNHDA, CDR2 SQIVND (reference sequence). This CDR3 contains 15 residues. Germline trimming cut 1 base from V and 3 bases from J; bases unmatched to any gene: 6. In DNA form, the CDR3 reads TGTGCCAGTAGTATAGGACCGGGACAGATCTACGAGCAGTACTTC. This encodes CASSIGPGQIYEQYF.

The chain recombines TRBV7-2 with TRBJ1-1; 8 nucleotides match TRBD1. CDR1 is SGHTA, CDR2 FQGNSA, per germline. The CDR3 has 15 amino acids. Trimming at V came to 4 bases and at J to 5 bases, leaving 9 bases not matched to a gene. Here the CDR3 reads CASSSGTGGRTEAFF. DNA for the CDR3: TGTGCCAGCAGCTCAGGAACAGGGGGGAGGACTGAAGCTTTCTTT.

The chain employs TRBV5-4 and TRBJ2-3, with TRBD2 as a possible D gene (6 bases). The CDR3 is 12 residues long. Germline V gives CDR1 SGHNT, CDR2 YYREEE (reference sequence). Trimming cost V 7 bases and J 2 bases, with 8 bases left between them. The CDR3 loop is CASGGYTDTQYF. The CDR3 DNA sequence: TGTGCCAGCGGGGGGTACACAGATACGCAGTATTTT.

The J gene is TRBJ1-1, the V gene TRBV5-5; 7 bases align to TRBD1. With 5 bases clipped from V and 3 bases from J, the junction kept 4 bases outside the gene matches. The germline V gene encodes CDR1 SGHKS and CDR2 YYEKEE (reference sequence). The CDR3 spans 13 residues. The chain's CDR3 is CASRLTGDTEAFF. The CDR3 coding sequence is TGTGCCAGCAGACTTACAGGGGACACTGAAGCTTTCTTT.

Only a few counts were recorded for this clone. The genes are TRBV4-2 and TRBJ1-2; tentative D call: TRBD1 (6 bases). From germline, CDR1 is LGHNA and CDR2 YNFKEQ. Trimming stripped 1 base from V and 3 bases from J, with 12 bases between. CDR3 length: 15 amino acids. CDR3 region: CASSQGTGLDYGYTF. CDR3 bases: TGTGCCAGCAGCCAAGGAACAGGGTTGGACTATGGCTACACCTTC.

J is TRBJ2-2 and V is TRBV6-5, with D perhaps TRBD1 (6 bases). The CDR3 runs to 15 residues. Germline V gene sequence: CDR1 MNHEY, CDR2 SVGAGI. Trimming removed 5 bases from V and 4 bases from J, with 14 bases in between. The CDR3 region has the DNA TGTGCCAGCAGTCAGGGACATTACCTCACCGGGGAGCTGTTTTTT. Translation: CASSQGHYLTGELFF.